These T cell receptor beta chains were read from a single sample in a study of T cells in localized non-small cell lung cancer. Sequencing was performed with immunoSEQ multiplex PCR; in TCRdb, only in-frame clones are kept and a portion is missing. The sample lists tens of thousands of clones; 90% were seen once. The starting material was peripheral blood, obtained before any cancer treatment. The receptors here all came from a woman aged 40-70 years with stage I lung adenocarcinoma. Each CDR3 is given with its conserved first and last residue. The order of the fields is clone size, V gene, CDR3 length, J gene, D gene, CDR3 DNA, CDR3 protein. D genes are given only for firm matches. Part of the rows lack a size; the others show once, few, many or a class for expanded clones.

NA,TRBV7-8,18,TRBJ2-1,NA,TGTGCCAGCAGCTTACAAGGGTACGTGTCTGGGGTCTACAATGAGCAGTTCTTC,CASSLQGYVSGVYNEQFF
few,TRBV15,18,TRBJ2-2,TRBD1,TGTGCCACCAGCAGTGGGGCCCAGGGACAGGAGCACACCGGGGAGCTGTTTTTT,CATSSGAQGQEHTGELFF
NA,TRBV9,15,TRBJ2-3,NA,TGTGCCAGCAGCGCAGGAGGAGGATGGGACGATACGCAGTATTTT,CASSAGGGWDDTQYF
NA,TRBV7-9,16,TRBJ1-2,NA,TGTGCCAGCACCCATTTCATACCCCTTTCCAACTATGGCTACACCTTC,CASTHFIPLSNYGYTF
NA,TRBV11-1,14,TRBJ1-1,TRBD1,TGTGCCAGCGGAGCGAGGACAGGGGACACTGAAGCTTTCTTT,CASGARTGDTEAFF
NA,TRBV21-1,14,TRBJ2-2,NA,TGTGCCAGCAGCAAAGGGGTACAGACCGGGGAGCTGTTTTTT,CASSKGVQTGELFF
NA,TRBV5-1,16,TRBJ2-6,NA,TGCGCCAGCAGCACCAGGGTAAGCTCTGGGGCCAACGTCCTGACTTTC,CASSTRVSSGANVLTF
NA,TRBV11-2,12,TRBJ1-3,NA,TGTGCCAGCAGCTTAGAAGGTTACACCATATATTTT,CASSLEGYTIYF
NA,TRBV11-2,15,TRBJ2-3,NA,TGTGCCAGCAGCCCCAGGGGACCTAGCACAGATACGCAGTATTTT,CASSPRGPSTDTQYF
NA,TRBV27,15,TRBJ2-7,TRBD2,TGTGCCAGCCGCTGGCGGCTAGCGGGCTACTACGAGCAGTACTTC,CASRWRLAGYYEQYF
NA,TRBV9,17,TRBJ2-1,TRBD2,TGTGCCAGCAGCGTAGTAGGGGCCCCGGGAGGTTACAATGAGCAGTTCTTC,CASSVVGAPGGYNEQFF
NA,TRBV18,13,TRBJ1-5,NA,TGTGCCAGCCTAATTGACCTCGATCAGCCCCAGCATTTT,CASLIDLDQPQHF
once,TRBV29-1,12,TRBJ1-1,NA,TGCAGCGTTGTAAGGAGCAGCACTGAAGCTTTCTTT,CSVVRSSTEAFF
once,TRBV28,16,TRBJ2-3,TRBD2,TGTGCCAGCAGTGGGAGCGGGGGGGCCCTCACAGATACGCAGTATTTT,CASSGSGGALTDTQYF
NA,TRBV5-8,16,TRBJ1-5,NA,TGTGCCAGCAGCTTGGCCGGGGGCTATAGCAATCAGCCCCAGCATTTT,CASSLAGGYSNQPQHF
once,TRBV19,13,TRBJ1-2,NA,TGTGCCAGTAGGAGTTGGGGGAACTATGGCTACACCTTC,CASRSWGNYGYTF
NA,TRBV5-8,15,TRBJ1-1,TRBD1,TGTGCCAGCAGCCCCCTTCAACAGGGGAGGACTGAAGCTTTCTTT,CASSPLQQGRTEAFF
NA,TRBV7-2,16,TRBJ2-3,TRBD2,TGTGCCAGCAGAGCTAGACTAGCGGGAGGGGCAGATACGCAGTATTTT,CASRARLAGGADTQYF
NA,TRBV19,14,TRBJ1-3,NA,TGTGCCAGTAGTATCGGGAGATCCGGAAACACCATATATTTT,CASSIGRSGNTIYF
NA,TRBV18,14,TRBJ2-5,NA,TGTGCCAGCTCACCAGACCCGATCCAAGAGACCCAGTACTTC,CASSPDPIQETQYF
NA,TRBV9,13,TRBJ1-6,TRBD1,TGTGCCAGCAGCGCGACAGGGCCTTCACCCCTCCACTTT,CASSATGPSPLHF
NA,TRBV25-1,13,TRBJ1-3,NA,TGTGCCAGCAGTGAGAGTATTGCAGGAGGCATATATTTT,CASSESIAGGIYF
NA,TRBV5-1,15,TRBJ1-5,NA,TGCGCCAGCAGCTTGGGGGACCTCCCCAATCAGCCCCAGCATTTT,CASSLGDLPNQPQHF
once,TRBV6-1,11,TRBJ1-2,NA,TGTGCCAGCTCGACAAACTATGGCTACACCTTC,CASSTNYGYTF
NA,TRBV19,15,TRBJ1-1,NA,TGTGCCAGTAGAACCACGACTTCAGGTGGGGGTGAAGCTTTCTTT,CASRTTTSGGGEAFF
NA,TRBV27,16,TRBJ2-2,NA,TGTGCCAGCAGTTTCGAACAAGTCCAGGTACCCGGGGAGCTGTTTTTT,CASSFEQVQVPGELFF
NA,TRBV29-1,10,TRBJ1-4,NA,TGCAGCGTTCTGGATGAAAAACTGTTTTTT,CSVLDEKLFF
NA,TRBV11-2,15,TRBJ2-3,NA,TGTGCCAGCAGCTTAGGTCCAGGCCGCACAGATACGCAGTATTTT,CASSLGPGRTDTQYF
NA,TRBV4-1,15,TRBJ1-2,TRBD1,TGCGCCAGCAGCCAAGGAGAGGACAGGGACTATGGCTACACCTTC,CASSQGEDRDYGYTF